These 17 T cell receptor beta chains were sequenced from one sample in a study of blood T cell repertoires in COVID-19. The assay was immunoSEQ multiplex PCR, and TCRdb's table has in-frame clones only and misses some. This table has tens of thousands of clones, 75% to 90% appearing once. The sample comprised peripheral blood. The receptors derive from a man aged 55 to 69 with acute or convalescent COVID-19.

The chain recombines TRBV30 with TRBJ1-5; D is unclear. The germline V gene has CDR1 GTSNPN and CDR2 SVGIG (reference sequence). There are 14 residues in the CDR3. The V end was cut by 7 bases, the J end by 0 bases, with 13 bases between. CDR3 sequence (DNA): TGTGCCTTCTCCGAAATGAGTAGCAATCAGCCCCAGCATTTT. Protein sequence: CAFSEMSSNQPQHF.

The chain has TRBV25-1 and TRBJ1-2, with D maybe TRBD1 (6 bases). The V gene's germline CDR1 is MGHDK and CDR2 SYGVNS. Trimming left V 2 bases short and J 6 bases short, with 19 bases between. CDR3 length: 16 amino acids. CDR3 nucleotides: TGTGCCAGCAGTGAAAGGTCGGTCACAGGGAGGGATGGCTACACCTTC. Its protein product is CASSERSVTGRDGYTF.

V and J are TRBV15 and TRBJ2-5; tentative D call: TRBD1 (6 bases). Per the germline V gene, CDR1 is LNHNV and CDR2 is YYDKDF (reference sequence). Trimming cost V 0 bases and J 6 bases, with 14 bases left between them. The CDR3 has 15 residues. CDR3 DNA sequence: TGTGCCACCAGCAGAGAAGGACAGTTTGGGAAGACCCAGTACTTC. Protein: CATSREGQFGKTQYF.

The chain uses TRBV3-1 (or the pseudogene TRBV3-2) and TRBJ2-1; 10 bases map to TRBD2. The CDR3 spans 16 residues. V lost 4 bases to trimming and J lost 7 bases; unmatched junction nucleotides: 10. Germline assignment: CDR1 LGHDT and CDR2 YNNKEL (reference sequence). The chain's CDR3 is CASSPFGLAAGNEQFF. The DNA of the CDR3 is TGTGCCAGCAGCCCCTTCGGACTAGCGGCGGGGAATGAGCAGTTCTTC.

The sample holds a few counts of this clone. The DNA for the CDR3 is TGTGCCAGCAACCCAGGGGTGGCCCGATCTGAAGCTTTCTTT. This sequence encodes CASNPGVARSEAFF. The rearrangement joins TRBV13 to TRBJ1-1, with D possibly TRBD1 on 6 matching bases. This CDR3 has 14 amino acids. Germline CDR1 is PRHDT and CDR2 is FYEKMQ (reference sequence). V was shortened by 7 bases and J by 6 bases, with 18 bases between the two germline ends.

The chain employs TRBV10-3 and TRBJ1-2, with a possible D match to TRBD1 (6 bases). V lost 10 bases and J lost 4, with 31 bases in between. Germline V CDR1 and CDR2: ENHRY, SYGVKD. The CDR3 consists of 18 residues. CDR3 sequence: CATEEVQGGSVDVYGYTF. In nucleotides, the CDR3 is TGTGCCACGGAAGAAGTTCAAGGGGGTAGCGTGGATGTCTATGGCTACACCTTC.

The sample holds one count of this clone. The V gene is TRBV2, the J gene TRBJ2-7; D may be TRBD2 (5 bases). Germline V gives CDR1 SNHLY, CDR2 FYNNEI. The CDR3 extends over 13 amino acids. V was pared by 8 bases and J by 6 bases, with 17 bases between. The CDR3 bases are TGTGCCAGCTATCGCACTCGGGATACCGAGCAGTACTTC. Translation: CASYRTRDTEQYF.

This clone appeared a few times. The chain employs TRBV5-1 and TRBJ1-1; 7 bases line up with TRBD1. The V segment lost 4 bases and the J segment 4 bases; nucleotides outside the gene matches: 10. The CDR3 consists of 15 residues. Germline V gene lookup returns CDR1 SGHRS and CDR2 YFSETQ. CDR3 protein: CASSGLQGVGTEAFF. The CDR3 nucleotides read TGCGCCAGCAGCGGGCTTCAGGGGGTCGGCACTGAAGCTTTCTTT.

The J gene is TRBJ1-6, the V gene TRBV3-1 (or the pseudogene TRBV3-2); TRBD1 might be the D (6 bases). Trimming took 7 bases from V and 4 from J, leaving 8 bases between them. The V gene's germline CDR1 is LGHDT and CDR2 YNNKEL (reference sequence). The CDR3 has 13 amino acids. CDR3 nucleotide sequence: TGTGCCAGCAAGGACAGTTATAATTCACCCCTCCACTTT. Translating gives CASKDSYNSPLHF.

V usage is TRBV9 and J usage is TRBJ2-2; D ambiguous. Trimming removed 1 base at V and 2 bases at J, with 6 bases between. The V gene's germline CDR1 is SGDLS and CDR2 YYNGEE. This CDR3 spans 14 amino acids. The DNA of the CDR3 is TGTGCCAGCAGCGTACGGGTAAACACCGGGGAGCTGTTTTTT. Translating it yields CASSVRVNTGELFF.

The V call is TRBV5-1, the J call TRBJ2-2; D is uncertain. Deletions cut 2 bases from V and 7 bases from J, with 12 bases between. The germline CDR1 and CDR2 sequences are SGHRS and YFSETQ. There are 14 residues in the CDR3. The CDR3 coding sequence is TGCGCCAGCAGCTTTGGGCAAACCGGCGGGGAGCTGTTTTTT. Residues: CASSFGQTGGELFF.

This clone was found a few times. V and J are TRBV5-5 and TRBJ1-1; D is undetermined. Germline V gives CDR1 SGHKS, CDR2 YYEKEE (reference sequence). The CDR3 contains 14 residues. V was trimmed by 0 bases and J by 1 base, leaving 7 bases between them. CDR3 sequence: CASSLAAGNTEAFF. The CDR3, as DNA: TGTGCCAGCAGCTTGGCCGCGGGGAACACTGAAGCTTTCTTT. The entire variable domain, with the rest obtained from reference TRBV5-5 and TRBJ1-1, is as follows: DAGVTQSPTHLIKTRGQQVTLRCSPISGHKSVSWYQQVLGQGPQFIFQYYEKEERGRGNFPDRFSARQFPNYSSELNVNALLLGDSALYLCASSLAAGNTEAFFGQGTRLTVV.

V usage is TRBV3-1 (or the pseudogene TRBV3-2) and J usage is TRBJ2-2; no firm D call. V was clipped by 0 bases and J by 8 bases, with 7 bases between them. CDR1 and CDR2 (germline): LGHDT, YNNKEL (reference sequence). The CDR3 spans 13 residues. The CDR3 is CASSQEAFGELFF. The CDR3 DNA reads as TGTGCCAGCAGCCAAGAAGCGTTTGGGGAGCTGTTTTTT.

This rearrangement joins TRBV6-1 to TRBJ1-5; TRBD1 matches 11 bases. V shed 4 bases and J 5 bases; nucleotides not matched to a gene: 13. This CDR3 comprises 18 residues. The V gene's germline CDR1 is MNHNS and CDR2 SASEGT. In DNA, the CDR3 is TGTGCCAGCAGTGCCGGGACAGGGGGTTTGGGAGTGTATCAGCCCCAGCATTTT. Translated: CASSAGTGGLGVYQPQHF.

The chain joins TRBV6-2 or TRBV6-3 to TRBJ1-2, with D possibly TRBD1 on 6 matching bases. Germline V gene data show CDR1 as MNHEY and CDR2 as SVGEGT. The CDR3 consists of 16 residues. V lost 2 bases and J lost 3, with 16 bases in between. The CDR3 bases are TGTGCCAGCAGTTACACAGCGGACAGAACCCACTATGGCTACACCTTC. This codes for CASSYTADRTHYGYTF.

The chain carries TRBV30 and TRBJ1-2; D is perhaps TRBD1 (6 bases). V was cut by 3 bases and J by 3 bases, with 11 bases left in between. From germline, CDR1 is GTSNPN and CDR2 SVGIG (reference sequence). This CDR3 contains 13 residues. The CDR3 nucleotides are TGTGCCTGGAGCCTACAGGGTCACTATGGCTACACCTTC. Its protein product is CAWSLQGHYGYTF.

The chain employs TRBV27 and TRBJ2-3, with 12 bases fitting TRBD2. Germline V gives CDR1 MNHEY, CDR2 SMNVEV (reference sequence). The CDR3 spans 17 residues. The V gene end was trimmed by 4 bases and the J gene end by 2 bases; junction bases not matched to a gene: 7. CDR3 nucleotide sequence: TGTGCCAGCAGTTCCCGGACTAGCGGGGACCACACAGATACGCAGTATTTT. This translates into CASSSRTSGDHTDTQYF.